These 28 T cell receptor beta chains share one sample of origin, sequenced in a study of response to subunit inactivated influenza vaccine. From the RT-PCR reads, TCRdb called clonotypes with MiXCR, one entry per CDR3 protein. The sample yields about 520,000 distinct CDR3 sequences, approximately 7.7% seen once. The material sequenced was PBMCs from blood, taken roughly 24 months after vaccination. The receptors were sampled from a man in his fifties or sixties who received an inactivated influenza vaccine.

The table lists this clonotype with a few counts. The chain recombines TRBV4-2 with TRBJ2-7; D gene ambiguous. The germline CDR1 and CDR2 sequences are LGHNA and YNFKEQ. The CDR3 length is 16 residues. The ends were cut back, 0 bases at V and 0 bases at J, with 12 bases in the middle. Here the CDR3 reads CASSQDRLVSSYEQYF. For the CDR3, the DNA is TGTGCCAGCAGCCAAGATCGGTTGGTGAGCTCCTACGAGCAGTACTTC.

This clonotype has more than one count but fewer than ten. This rearrangement joins TRBV6-2 or TRBV6-3 to TRBJ1-5; TRBD1 aligns across 7 bases. This CDR3 is built from 17 residues. CDR1 and CDR2 (germline): MNHEY, SVGEGT. The J segment lost 0 bases and the V segment lost 6 bases, leaving 11 bases of the junction unmatched. CDR3 DNA: TGTGCCAGCAGCCTGAACCGGGACAGTTATAGCAATCAGCCCCAGCATTTT. This gives the protein CASSLNRDSYSNQPQHF.

This clonotype showed up just a few times. The CDR3: CASSLPGLAGGHTQYF. The CDR3 DNA is TGTGCCAGCAGTTTACCCGGACTAGCGGGGGGCCATACGCAGTATTTT. The V call is TRBV12-3 or TRBV12-4, the J call TRBJ2-3, with 14 bases identical to TRBD2. Trimming removed 2 bases from V and 7 bases from J; junction bases left unmatched: 5. The CDR3 loop spans 16 amino acids.

This clonotype was seen ten or more times. The genes are TRBV29-1 and TRBJ2-1; D uncertain. Germline lookup yields CDR1 SQVTM and CDR2 ANQGSEA. V gave up 7 bases and J gave up 6 bases, with 10 bases separating them. The CDR3 extends over 11 amino acids. This CDR3 reads CSALSLNEQFF. CDR3 DNA sequence: TGCAGCGCCCTTAGTCTCAATGAGCAGTTCTTC.

This clonotype was seen many times. This sequence joins TRBV12-3 or TRBV12-4 and TRBJ2-3; D is uncertain. This CDR3 contains 13 residues. With 6 bases removed from V and 0 bases from J, the gap between germline ends came to 7 bases. The CDR3 reads CASSIPSTDTQYF. The CDR3 region has the DNA TGTGCCAGCAGCATCCCCAGCACAGATACGCAGTATTTT.

This clonotype was counted a few times. The chain joins TRBV10-2 to TRBJ2-3; TRBD2 matches at 9 bases. The CDR3 runs 16 residues. Germline loops: CDR1 WSHSY, CDR2 SAAADI. The J segment lost 8 bases and the V segment lost 4 bases, leaving 13 bases of the junction unmatched. The CDR3 sequence: CASSVMKRGAQSTQYF. The CDR3 coding sequence is TGCGCCAGCAGTGTAATGAAGCGGGGGGCCCAAAGTACGCAGTATTTT.

This clonotype occurred many times. This chain uses TRBV5-1 with TRBJ2-2, with D maybe TRBD1 (5 bases). V lost 4 bases, J lost 0 bases, and 13 bases lay in between. Germline V gives CDR1 SGHRS, CDR2 YFSETQ. The CDR3 has 16 residues. The CDR3 sequence: CASSLTDSANTGELFF. The CDR3 bases are TGCGCCAGCAGCCTAACCGACAGCGCGAACACCGGGGAGCTGTTTTTT.

This clonotype was counted a few times. The V and J genes are TRBV27 and TRBJ2-5; 11 bases map to TRBD2. Germline loops: CDR1 MNHEY, CDR2 SMNVEV (reference sequence). The V gene end was trimmed by 5 bases and the J gene end by 4 bases; junction bases not matched to a gene: 3. The CDR3 is made up of 14 amino acids. The CDR3 DNA is TGTGCCAGCAGTATGACTAGCGGGGCAGAGACCCAGTACTTC. Protein: CASSMTSGAETQYF.

The chain uses TRBV12-3 or TRBV12-4 and TRBJ2-1, with unresolved D. The CDR3 is 12 amino acids. Trimming took 5 bases from V and 5 from J, leaving 7 bases between them. CDR3 nucleotides: TGTGCCAGCAGTCCCACTAACAATGAGCAGTTCTTC. It codes for CASSPTNNEQFF.

This clonotype was picked up a small number of times. The V and J genes are TRBV4-2 and TRBJ2-1; TRBD2 agrees at 8 bases. Trimming took 0 bases from V and 4 from J; bases not matched to a gene: 8. In germline, CDR1 is LGHNA, CDR2 YNFKEQ. This CDR3 region has 17 residues. The CDR3 loop is CASSQDRTGGLYNEQFF. Written as DNA, the CDR3 is TGTGCCAGCAGCCAAGATCGGACGGGGGGGTTATACAATGAGCAGTTCTTC.

This clonotype was seen many times. The J gene is TRBJ1-3, the V gene TRBV12-3 or TRBV12-4; unclear D gene. V lost 6 bases and J lost 2, with 5 bases in between. The CDR3 spans 12 residues. The CDR3 DNA follows: TGTGCCAGCAGGTCAGCTGGAAACACCATATATTTT. As protein: CASRSAGNTIYF.

The genes are TRBV18 and TRBJ2-1; 7 bases align to TRBD1. The germline V gene has CDR1 KGHSH and CDR2 LQKENI. The CDR3 has 15 amino acids. J gave up 4 bases and V 1 base, and 4 bases lay outside the gene matches. CDR3 sequence reads: CASSPRGQAYNEQFF. In DNA form, the CDR3 reads TGTGCCAGCTCACCACGCGGACAGGCGTACAATGAGCAGTTCTTC.

This clonotype was seen many times. The chain couples TRBV11-2 to TRBJ2-3; D uncertain. Between the trimmed V and J ends, which lost 3 bases and 6 bases, there was a span of 1 base. The CDR3 is made up of 10 amino acids. Germline loops: CDR1 SGHAT, CDR2 FQNNGV. DNA of the CDR3: TGTGCCAGCAGCTTGGATACGCAGTATTTT. It encodes CASSLDTQYF.

This clonotype was counted many times. This chain uses TRBV4-2 with TRBJ2-5; no definite D call. The length of the CDR3 is 17 residues. With 1 base removed from V and 0 bases from J, the gap between germline ends came to 15 bases. CDR1 LGHNA and CDR2 YNFKEQ come from the germline V gene. The CDR3 nucleotides are TGTGCCAGCAGCCAAGGAGCGCAGACAACGTACCAAGAGACCCAGTACTTC. It translates to CASSQGAQTTYQETQYF.

The chain employs TRBV29-1 and TRBJ1-1, with TRBD1 as a possible D gene (6 bases). V was trimmed by 6 bases and J by 5 bases, leaving 16 bases between them. Germline assignment: CDR1 SQVTM and CDR2 ANQGSEA. The CDR3 has 13 residues. CDR3 DNA sequence: TGCAGCGTCGACAGGCTGTTCGGGACTGAAGCTTTCTTT. Its translation is CSVDRLFGTEAFF.

This clonotype has a count of ten or more. The chain joins TRBV9 to TRBJ1-2; possibly TRBD1 for D (5 bases). Deletions cut 1 base from V and 0 bases from J, with 10 bases between. CDR3 length: 15 amino acids. Germline CDR1 SGDLS, CDR2 YYNGEE. The DNA for the CDR3 is TGTGCCAGCAGCGTATCGACAGAAACTAACTATGGCTACACCTTC. As protein: CASSVSTETNYGYTF.

This clonotype was observed a few times. The chain employs TRBV7-9 and TRBJ1-1, with TRBD1 matching over 9 bases. Germline V gene lookup returns CDR1 SEHNR and CDR2 FQNEAQ (reference sequence). The V segment lost 1 base and the J segment 3 bases; nucleotides outside the gene matches: 0. This CDR3 comprises 14 residues. CDR3 amino acids: CASSLGTGDTEAFF. The CDR3 DNA is TGTGCCAGCAGCTTAGGGACAGGGGACACTGAAGCTTTCTTT.

This clonotype has at least ten counts. The rearrangement uses TRBV5-1 and TRBJ2-2; perhaps TRBD2 as D (6 bases). CDR1 is SGHRS, CDR2 YFSETQ, per germline. The CDR3 length is 19 residues. V shed 3 bases and J shed 0 bases, with 21 bases lying between them. The CDR3 loop is CASSSPGLRITSNTGELFF. The CDR3 region has the DNA TGCGCCAGCAGCTCCCCGGGACTGAGGATTACCTCGAACACCGGGGAGCTGTTTTTT.

Details on this clonotype: Just one base apart from a much larger clone, this may be a read error. The chain uses TRBV12-3 or TRBV12-4 and TRBJ1-1, with D unclear. This CDR3 contains 13 residues. Trimming stripped 4 bases from V and 1 base from J, with 7 bases between. The CDR3 nucleotides read TGTGCCAGCAGTTGTTCGAGGAACACTGAAGCTTTCTTT. It yields the protein CASSCSRNTEAFF.

This clonotype was observed a few times. The gene calls are TRBV7-2 and TRBJ2-7; D unresolved. CDR3 length equals 15 residues. Germline lookup yields CDR1 SGHTA and CDR2 FQGNSA. The V gene lost 1 base and the J gene lost 1 base, with 11 bases spanning the gap. CDR3 loop: CASSLGTAYSYEQYF. The CDR3 nucleotides read TGTGCCAGCAGCTTAGGTACAGCTTATTCCTACGAGCAGTACTTC.

This clonotype was detected only a few times. The V and J genes are TRBV4-1 and TRBJ2-2, with 7 bases fitting TRBD1. The junction had 11 bases not matched to a gene; V was cut back by 1 base and J by 3 bases. Germline V gives CDR1 MGHRA, CDR2 YSYEKL. The CDR3 covers 18 residues. In DNA, the CDR3 is TGCGCCAGCAGCCAAGTCTTATTAGGGCAGGGGGACACCGGGGAGCTGTTTTTT. This encodes CASSQVLLGQGDTGELFF.

J is TRBJ2-2 and V is TRBV4-3, with TRBD1 as a possible D gene (6 bases). The V end lost 0 bases, the J end lost 3 bases, and 17 bases lay between the germline ends. Germline V gene data show CDR1 as LGHNA and CDR2 as YSLEER. This CDR3 has 18 residues. The DNA for the CDR3 is TGCGCCAGCAGCCAAGAACAGGGCAATCGACCTTACACCGGGGAGCTGTTTTTT. It yields the protein CASSQEQGNRPYTGELFF.

This clonotype occurred a few times. V usage is TRBV10-3 and J usage is TRBJ1-1; D ambiguous. The CDR3 contains 16 residues. CDR1 and CDR2 (germline): ENHRY, SYGVKD. The V end was cut by 0 bases, the J end by 0 bases, with 11 bases between. The CDR3 region is CAISESTGRLNTEAFF. CDR3 in DNA: TGTGCCATCAGTGAGTCGACGGGCAGATTGAACACTGAAGCTTTCTTT.

A few counts support this clonotype. The chain recombines TRBV12-3 or TRBV12-4 with TRBJ2-4, with 9 bases aligning to TRBD1. The junction had 4 bases not matched to a gene; V was cut back by 4 bases and J by 3 bases. This CDR3 has 15 amino acids. The CDR3 sequence is CASSSTGQGKNIQYF. The DNA for the CDR3 is TGTGCCAGCAGTTCGACGGGACAGGGCAAAAACATTCAGTACTTC.

This clonotype was seen repeatedly, ten times or more. The gene calls are TRBV12-3 or TRBV12-4 and TRBJ2-2, with TRBD2 matching over 8 bases. V dropped 6 bases and J dropped 6; count of bases not matched to a gene: 12. CDR3 length: 16 amino acids. The CDR3 DNA reads as TGTGCCAGCAGATACTCGGGACTAGTGGGGCCCGGGGAGCTGTTTTTT. This translates into CASRYSGLVGPGELFF.

The V gene is TRBV20-1, the J gene TRBJ2-7; weak D call: TRBD1 (6 bases). Per the germline V gene, CDR1 is DFQATT and CDR2 is SNEGSKA (reference sequence). This CDR3 region has 13 residues. V lost 2 bases, J lost 5 bases, and 13 bases lay in between. The CDR3 loop is CSARPGGMNEQYF. In nucleotides, the CDR3 is TGCAGTGCTAGACCTGGGGGCATGAACGAGCAGTACTTC.

This chain joins TRBV11-3 and TRBJ2-3, with D unresolved. The ends were cut back, 5 bases at V and 4 bases at J, with 10 bases in the middle. Germline V gene data show CDR1 as SGHNT and CDR2 as YENEEA. This CDR3 has 13 amino acids. The CDR3 reads CASSPQVSDTQYF. CDR3 DNA: TGTGCCAGCAGCCCCCAGGTATCAGATACGCAGTATTTT.

This clonotype was recorded at least ten times. The chain combines TRBV6-2 or TRBV6-3 with TRBJ1-2; D call uncertain. Trimming removed 6 bases at V and 4 bases at J, with 9 bases between. The V gene's germline CDR1 is MNHEY and CDR2 SVGEGT. The CDR3 has 12 residues. CDR3 in amino acids: CASRGDTYGYTF. CDR3 nucleotides: TGTGCCAGCAGGGGCGACACCTATGGCTACACCTTC.